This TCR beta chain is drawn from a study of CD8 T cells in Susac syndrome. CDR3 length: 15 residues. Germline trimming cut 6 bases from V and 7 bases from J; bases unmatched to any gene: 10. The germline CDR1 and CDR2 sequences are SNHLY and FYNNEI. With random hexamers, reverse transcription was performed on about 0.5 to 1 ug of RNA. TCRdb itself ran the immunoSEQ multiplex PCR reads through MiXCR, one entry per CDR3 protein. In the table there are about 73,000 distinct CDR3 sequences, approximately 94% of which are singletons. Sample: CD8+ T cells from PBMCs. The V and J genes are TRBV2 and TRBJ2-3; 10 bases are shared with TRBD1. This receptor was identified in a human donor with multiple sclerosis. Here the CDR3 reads CASSPGTGVLNTQYF. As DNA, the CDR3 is TGTGCCAGCAGCCCCGGGACAGGGGTCTTGAATACGCAGTATTTT. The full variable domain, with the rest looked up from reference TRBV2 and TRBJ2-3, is EPEVTQTPSHQVTQMGQEVILRCVPISNHLYFYWYRQILGQKVEFLVSFYNNEISEKSEIFDDQFSVERPDGSNFTLKIRSTKLEDSAMYFCASSPGTGVLNTQYFGPGTRLTVL.